This T cell receptor (beta chain) stems from a study of T-cell reconstitution after alpha-beta-depleted transplantation in children. Whole-study findings and limits: T-cell numbers and diversity, one year after transplant, stemmed largely from T cells that were newly produced. It was reported that alpha-beta T cells came from several hundred expanded graft clones (about two months after transplant).

Concerning this clonotype itself: No antigen is known for it.

The CDR3 has 15 residues. Germline V gene data show CDR1 as LGHNA and CDR2 as YSLEER. Deletions cut 5 bases from V and 4 bases from J, with 17 bases between. The library targeted TCRbeta and was prepared with unique molecular identifiers. TCRdb analysed the PCR reads with MiXCR anew, one entry per CDR3 protein. The sample lists some 350,000 distinct CDR3 sequences, about 16% occurring once. This chain uses TRBV4-3 with TRBJ1-2; possibly TRBD1 for D (5 bases). This clonotype was obtained from a male patient aged 2-15 years who had a stem cell transplant for acute lymphoblastic leukemia, so the T cells may come from the graft donor. Material: PBMCs, mostly from graft donor cells, obtained 360 days after TCRalphabeta/CD19-depleted stem cell transplant. CDR3 sequence: CASSFRGPGGYGYTF. The CDR3, as DNA: TGCGCCAGCAGCTTCCGGGGCCCTGGGGGCTATGGCTACACCTTC.